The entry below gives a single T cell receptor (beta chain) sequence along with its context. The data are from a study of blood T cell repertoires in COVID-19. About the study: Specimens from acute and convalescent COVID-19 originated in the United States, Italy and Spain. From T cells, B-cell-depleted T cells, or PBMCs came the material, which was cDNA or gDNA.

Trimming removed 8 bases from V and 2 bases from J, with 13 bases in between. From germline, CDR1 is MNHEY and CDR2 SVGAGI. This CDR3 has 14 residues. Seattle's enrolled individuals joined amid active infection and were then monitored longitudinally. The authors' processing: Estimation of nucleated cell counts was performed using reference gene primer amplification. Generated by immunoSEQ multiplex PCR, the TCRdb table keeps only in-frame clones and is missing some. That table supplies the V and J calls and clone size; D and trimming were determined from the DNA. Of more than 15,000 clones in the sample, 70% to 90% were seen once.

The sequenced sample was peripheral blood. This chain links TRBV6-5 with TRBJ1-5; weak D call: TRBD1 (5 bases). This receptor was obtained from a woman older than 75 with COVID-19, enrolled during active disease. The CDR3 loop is CASAAGRGNQPQHF. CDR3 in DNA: TGTGCCAGCGCGGCAGGGCGAGGCAATCAGCCCCAGCATTTT.